The 2 T cell receptor beta chains below all came from one sample that was sequenced in a study of T cells after yellow fever vaccination. Via MiXCR, TCRdb re-called the 5' RACE reads, giving one row per CDR3 protein. This table has about 300,000 distinct CDR3 sequences, around 3.9% appearing once. Sample: PBMCs, taken 5 days after the yellow fever booster vaccination. All receptors derive from a man between 18 and 35 years old who received the YFV17D yellow fever vaccine.

This clonotype was seen ten or more times. The V call is TRBV2, the J call TRBJ2-2, with D hard to call. The CDR3 length is 14 residues. Trimming removed 2 bases at V and 8 bases at J, with 12 bases between. Germline loops: CDR1 SNHLY, CDR2 FYNNEI. The chain's CDR3 is CASSEFWGSGELFF. The CDR3 nucleotides are TGTGCCAGCAGTGAATTCTGGGGATCAGGGGAGCTGTTTTTT.

The sample holds a few counts of this clonotype. J is TRBJ1-2 and V is TRBV6-5; TRBD1 matches 8 bases. After removal of 5 bases from V and 5 bases from J, the junction contained 16 bases not matched to a gene. The germline V gene encodes CDR1 MNHEY and CDR2 SVGAGI. The CDR3 contains 17 residues. The CDR3 sequence is CASSMTGASALRYGYTF. The CDR3 bases are TGTGCCAGCAGTATGACAGGGGCAAGTGCTCTTCGTTATGGCTACACCTTC.